These 5 T cell receptor beta chains originate from one sample sequenced in a study of cytomegalovirus exposure and HLA in healthy donors. The table came from immunoSEQ multiplex PCR; TCRdb's copy has only in-frame clones and leaves some out. Of 250,000 to 350,000 clones listed, roughly 88% are singletons. Source material: PBMCs. The source is a woman aged 18-29 years in good health and CMV-seronegative.

The CDR3 protein is CASSEGARQETQYF. The CDR3 coding sequence is TGTGCCAGCTCCGAGGGAGCTCGGCAAGAGACCCAGTACTTC. V and J are TRBV18 and TRBJ2-5; maybe TRBD2 (5 bases). Germline V gene data show CDR1 as KGHSH and CDR2 as LQKENI. This CDR3 is built from 14 residues. Trimming stripped 6 bases from V and 2 bases from J, with 13 bases between.

CDR3 in amino acids: CASSKTSGFGNEQFF. DNA for the CDR3: TGTGCCAGTAGTAAGACTAGCGGGTTTGGTAATGAGCAGTTCTTC. The chain has TRBV19 and TRBJ2-1; 10 positions match TRBD2. With 4 bases clipped from V and 7 bases from J, the junction kept 7 bases outside the gene matches. This CDR3 is 15 amino acids long. Germline values: CDR1 LNHDA, CDR2 SQIVND (reference sequence). Filled out from reference TRBV19 and TRBJ2-1, the complete variable domain reads DGGITQSPKYLFRKEGQNVTLSCEQNLNHDAMYWYRQDPGQGLRLIYYSQIVNDFQKGDIAEGYSVSREKKESFPLTVTSAQKNPTAFYLCASSKTSGFGNEQFFGPGTRLTVL.

The chain uses TRBV19 and TRBJ2-7; D is possibly TRBD2 (7 bases). Germline V CDR1 and CDR2: LNHDA, SQIVND (reference sequence). Trimming took 0 bases from V and 2 from J, leaving 8 bases between them. This CDR3 is built from 14 residues. The CDR3 reads CASSIEGGAYEQYF. Here the CDR3 DNA reads TGTGCCAGTAGTATAGAAGGGGGGGCCTACGAGCAGTACTTC.

The sample holds a few counts of this clone. CDR3 sequence: CASRIPGTGSRGYTF. The CDR3 DNA reads TGTGCCAGCCGAATCCCTGGGACAGGGAGTCGTGGCTACACCTTC. The genes are TRBV28 and TRBJ1-2; 9 bases line up with TRBD1. V lost 8 bases, J lost 7 bases, and 14 bases stayed unmatched. The CDR3 is 15 residues long. The germline V gene encodes CDR1 MDHEN and CDR2 SYDVKM.

V gene TRBV7-2 combines with J gene TRBJ2-3, with 10 bases lining up with TRBD2. The germline CDR1 and CDR2 sequences are SGHTA and FQGNSA. Trimming cost V 1 base and J 5 bases; bases outside gene matches: 6. This CDR3 spans 16 amino acids. The CDR3 DNA reads as TGTGCCAGCAGCTTAGGCCTAGCGGGAGCGTTAGATACGCAGTATTTT. This gives the protein CASSLGLAGALDTQYF.